A single sample gave rise to the 5 T cell receptor beta chains below, sequenced in a study of T-cell reconstitution after alpha-beta-depleted transplantation in children. It was with unique molecular identifiers that the TCRbeta library was prepared. A single record per CDR3 protein comes from TCRdb applying MiXCR to the PCR reads. The sample records roughly 500,000 distinct CDR3 sequences, roughly an eighth being singletons. The sample was PBMCs from the stem cell graft donor, taken from the stem cell graft. The receptors were sampled from a human donor who donated a stem cell graft to a child with combined immunodeficiency.

J is TRBJ1-1 and V is TRBV12-3 or TRBV12-4, with D unclear. This CDR3 is 13 amino acids long. V lost 7 bases and J lost 5, with 14 bases in between. CDR3 sequence: CASTMGTSTEAFF. CDR3 in DNA: TGTGCCAGCACCATGGGTACTTCGACTGAAGCTTTCTTT.

Ten or more counts support this clonotype. The chain joins TRBV20-1 to TRBJ2-3; 12 bases match TRBD2. The CDR3 has 15 residues. Germline V gene data show CDR1 as DFQATT and CDR2 as SNEGSKA (reference sequence). V dropped 6 bases and J dropped 6; count of bases not matched to a gene: 10. The CDR3: CSADLAGGVGDTQYF. The CDR3 bases are TGCAGTGCGGACCTAGCGGGGGGGGTTGGTGATACGCAGTATTTT.

This clonotype came up many times. The chain joins TRBV27 to TRBJ1-2; D remains unclear. Germline-derived CDR1 and CDR2 are MNHEY and SMNVEV (reference sequence). The CDR3 is made up of 16 amino acids. V was cut by 5 bases and J by 3 bases, with 19 bases left in between. DNA for the CDR3: TGTGCCAGCAGTCCGTGGCCAGGTGGATATGACTATGGCTACACCTTC. Translating it yields CASSPWPGGYDYGYTF.

The V and J genes are TRBV11-1 and TRBJ2-7; D might be TRBD1 (5 bases). V lost 5 bases to trimming and J lost 3 bases, with 17 bases between them. The CDR3 is made up of 15 amino acids. CDR1 is SGHAT and CDR2 is FQDESV in the germline V gene (reference sequence). The CDR3: CASSPRDVSLYEQYF. In DNA form, the CDR3 reads TGTGCCAGCAGCCCCAGGGATGTGAGTCTCTACGAGCAGTACTTC.

This clonotype was counted ten times or more. V gene TRBV25-1 combines with J gene TRBJ1-3; no reliable D call. Germline V lookup: CDR1 MGHDK, CDR2 SYGVNS. The CDR3 has 16 amino acids. V was cut by 4 bases and J by 0 bases, with 13 bases left in between. CDR3: CASSGEVLLSGNTIYF. DNA of the CDR3: TGTGCCAGCAGTGGTGAGGTGTTACTCTCTGGAAACACCATATATTTT.